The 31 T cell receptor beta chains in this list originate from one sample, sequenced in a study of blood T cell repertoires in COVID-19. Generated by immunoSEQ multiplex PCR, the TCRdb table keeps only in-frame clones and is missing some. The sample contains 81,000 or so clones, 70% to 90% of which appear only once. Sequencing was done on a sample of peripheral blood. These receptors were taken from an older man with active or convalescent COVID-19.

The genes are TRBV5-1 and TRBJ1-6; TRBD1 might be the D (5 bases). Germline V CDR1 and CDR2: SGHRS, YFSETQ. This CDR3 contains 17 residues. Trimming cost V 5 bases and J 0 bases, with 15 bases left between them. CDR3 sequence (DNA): TGCGCCAGCAGTACCATGGGGGGGAGCTCCTATAATTCACCCCTCCACTTT. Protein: CASSTMGGSSYNSPLHF. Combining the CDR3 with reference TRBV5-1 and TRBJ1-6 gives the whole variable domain KAGVTQTPRYLIKTRGQQVTLSCSPISGHRSVSWYQQTPGQGLQFLFEYFSETQRNKGNFPGRFSGRQFSNSRSEMNVSTLELGDSALYLCASSTMGGSSYNSPLHFGNGTRLTVT.

The DNA of the CDR3 is TGTGCCAGCAGTTACCACGACAGGGTACACGAGCAGTACTTC. Its protein is CASSYHDRVHEQYF. The chain recombines TRBV6-2 or TRBV6-3 with TRBJ2-7; 7 bases line up with TRBD1. The V gene end was trimmed by 2 bases and the J gene end by 5 bases; junction bases not matched to a gene: 6. This CDR3 contains 14 residues. Germline-derived CDR1 and CDR2 are MNHEY and SVGEGT.

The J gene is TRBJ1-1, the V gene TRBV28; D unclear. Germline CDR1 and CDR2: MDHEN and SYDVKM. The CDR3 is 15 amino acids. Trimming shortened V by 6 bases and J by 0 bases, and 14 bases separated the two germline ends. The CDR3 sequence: CASSRRQDLNTEAFF. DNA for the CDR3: TGTGCCAGCAGCCGGCGTCAGGACTTGAACACTGAAGCTTTCTTT.

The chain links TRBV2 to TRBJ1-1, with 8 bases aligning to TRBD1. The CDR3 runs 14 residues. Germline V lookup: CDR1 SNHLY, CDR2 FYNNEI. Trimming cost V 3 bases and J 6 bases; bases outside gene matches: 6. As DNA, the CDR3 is TGTGCCAGCAGTGAGAGGACAGGGAGTTCTGAAGCTTTCTTT. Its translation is CASSERTGSSEAFF.

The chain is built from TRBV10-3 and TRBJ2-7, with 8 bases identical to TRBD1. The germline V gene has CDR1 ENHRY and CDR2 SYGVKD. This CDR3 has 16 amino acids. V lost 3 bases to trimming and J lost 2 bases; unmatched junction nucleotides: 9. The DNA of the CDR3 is TGTGCCATCAGTGAAGTGGAGGACAGGGCAACCTACGAGCAGTACTTC. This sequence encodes CAISEVEDRATYEQYF.

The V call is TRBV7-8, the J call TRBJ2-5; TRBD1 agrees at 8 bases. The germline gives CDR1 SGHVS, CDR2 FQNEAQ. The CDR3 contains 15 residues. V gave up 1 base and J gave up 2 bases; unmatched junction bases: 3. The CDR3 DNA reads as TGTGCCAGCAGCTTAGACGGACAGGGACAAGAGACCCAGTACTTC. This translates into CASSLDGQGQETQYF. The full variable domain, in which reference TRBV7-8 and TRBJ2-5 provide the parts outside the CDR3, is GAGVSQSPRYKVAKRGQDVALRCDPISGHVSLFWYQQALGQGPEFLTYFQNEAQLDKSGLPSDRFFAERPEGSVSTLKIQRTQQEDSAVYLCASSLDGQGQETQYFGPGTRLLVL.

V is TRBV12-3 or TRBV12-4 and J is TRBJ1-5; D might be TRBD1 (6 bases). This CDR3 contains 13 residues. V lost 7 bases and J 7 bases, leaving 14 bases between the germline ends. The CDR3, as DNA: TGTGCCAGCACCCCCCATGGGGGCCAGCCCCAGCATTTT. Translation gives CASTPHGGQPQHF.

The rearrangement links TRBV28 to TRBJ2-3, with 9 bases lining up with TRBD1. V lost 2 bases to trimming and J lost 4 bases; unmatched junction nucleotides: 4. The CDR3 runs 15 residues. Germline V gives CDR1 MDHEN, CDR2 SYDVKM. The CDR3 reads CASSLRTGVSDTQYF. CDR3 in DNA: TGTGCCAGCAGTTTAAGGACAGGGGTGTCAGATACGCAGTATTTT. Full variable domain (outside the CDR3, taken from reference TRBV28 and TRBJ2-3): DVKVTQSSRYLVKRTGEKVFLECVQDMDHENMFWYRQDPGLGLRLIYFSYDVKMKEKGDIPEGYSVSREKKERFSLILESASTNQTSMYLCASSLRTGVSDTQYFGPGTRLTVL.

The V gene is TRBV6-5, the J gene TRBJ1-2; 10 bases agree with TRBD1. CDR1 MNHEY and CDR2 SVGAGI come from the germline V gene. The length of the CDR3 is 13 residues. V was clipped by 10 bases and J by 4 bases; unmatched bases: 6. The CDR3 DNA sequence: TGTGCCACCGGACAGGGGGTAGGCTATGGCTACACCTTC. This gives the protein CATGQGVGYGYTF.

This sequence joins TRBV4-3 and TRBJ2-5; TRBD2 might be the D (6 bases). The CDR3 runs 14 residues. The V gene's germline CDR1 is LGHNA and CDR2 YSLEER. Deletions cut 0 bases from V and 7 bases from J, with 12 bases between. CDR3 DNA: TGCGCCAGCAGCCAAGAGGTTCAGGGAGGGACCCAGTACTTC. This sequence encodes CASSQEVQGGTQYF.

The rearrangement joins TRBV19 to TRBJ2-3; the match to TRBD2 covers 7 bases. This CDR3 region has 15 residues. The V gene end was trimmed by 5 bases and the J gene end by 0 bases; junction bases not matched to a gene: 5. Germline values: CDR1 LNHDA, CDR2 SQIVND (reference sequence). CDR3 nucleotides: TGTGCCAGTAGTCCGCTGGGGGGGAGCACAGATACGCAGTATTTT. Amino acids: CASSPLGGSTDTQYF.

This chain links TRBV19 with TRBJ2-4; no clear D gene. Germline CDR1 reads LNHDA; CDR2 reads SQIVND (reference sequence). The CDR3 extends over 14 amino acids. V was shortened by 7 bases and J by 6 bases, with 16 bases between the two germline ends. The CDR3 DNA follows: TGTGCCAGTACCCTAGACCCCTCGGGAAACATTCAGTACTTC. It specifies CASTLDPSGNIQYF.

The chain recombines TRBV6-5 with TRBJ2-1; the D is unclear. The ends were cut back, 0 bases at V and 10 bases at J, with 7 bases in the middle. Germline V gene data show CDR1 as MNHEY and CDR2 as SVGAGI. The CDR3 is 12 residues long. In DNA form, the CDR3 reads TGTGCCAGCAGTTACTCGAGAGAGGAGCAGTTCTTC. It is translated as CASSYSREEQFF.

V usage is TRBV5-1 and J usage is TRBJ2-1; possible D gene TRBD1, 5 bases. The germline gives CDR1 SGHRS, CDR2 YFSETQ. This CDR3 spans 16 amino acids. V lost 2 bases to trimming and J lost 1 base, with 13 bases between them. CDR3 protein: CASSFQGLGSYNEQFF. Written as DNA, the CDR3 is TGCGCCAGCAGCTTTCAGGGTTTGGGGTCCTACAATGAGCAGTTCTTC.

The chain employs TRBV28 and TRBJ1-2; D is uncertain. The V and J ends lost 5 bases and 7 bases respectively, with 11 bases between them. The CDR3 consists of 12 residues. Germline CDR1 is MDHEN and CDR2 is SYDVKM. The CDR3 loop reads CASSQDSRGYTF. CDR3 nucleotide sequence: TGTGCCAGCAGTCAGGATTCTCGTGGCTACACCTTC.

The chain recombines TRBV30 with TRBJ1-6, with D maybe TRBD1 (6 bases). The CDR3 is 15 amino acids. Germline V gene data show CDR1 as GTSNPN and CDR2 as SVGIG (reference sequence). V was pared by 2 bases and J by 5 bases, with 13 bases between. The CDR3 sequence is CAWSPGTSHNSPLHF. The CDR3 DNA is TGTGCCTGGAGTCCAGGGACATCGCATAATTCACCCCTCCACTTT.

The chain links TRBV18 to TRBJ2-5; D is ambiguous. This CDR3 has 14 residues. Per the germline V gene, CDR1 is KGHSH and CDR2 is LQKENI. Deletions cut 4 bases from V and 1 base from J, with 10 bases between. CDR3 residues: CASSHRPPQETQYF. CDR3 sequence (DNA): TGTGCCAGCTCACACAGACCCCCCCAAGAGACCCAGTACTTC.

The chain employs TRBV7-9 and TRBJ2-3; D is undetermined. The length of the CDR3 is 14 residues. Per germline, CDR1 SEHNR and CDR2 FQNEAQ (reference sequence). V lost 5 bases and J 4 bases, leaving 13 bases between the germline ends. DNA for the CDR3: TGTGCCAGCAGCCAACCTAACGTAGCAGATACGCAGTATTTT. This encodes CASSQPNVADTQYF.

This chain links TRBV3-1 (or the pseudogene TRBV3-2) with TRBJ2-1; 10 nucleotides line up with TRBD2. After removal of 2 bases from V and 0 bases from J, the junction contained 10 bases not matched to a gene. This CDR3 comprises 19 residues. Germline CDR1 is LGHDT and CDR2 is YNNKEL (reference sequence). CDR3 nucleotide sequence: TGTGCCAGCAGCCAACGTAGGACTAGCGGCGTTATCTCCTACAATGAGCAGTTCTTC. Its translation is CASSQRRTSGVISYNEQFF.

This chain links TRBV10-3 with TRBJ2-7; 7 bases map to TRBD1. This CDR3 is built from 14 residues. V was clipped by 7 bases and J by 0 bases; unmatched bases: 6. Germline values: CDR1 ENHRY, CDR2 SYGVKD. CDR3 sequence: CAINIQGPSYEQYF. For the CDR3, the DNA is TGTGCCATCAACATACAGGGGCCCTCCTACGAGCAGTACTTC.

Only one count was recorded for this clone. The CDR3 sequence: CASSWSQNQPQHF. The CDR3 coding sequence is TGTGCCAGCAGTTGGTCGCAGAATCAGCCCCAGCATTTT. The chain joins TRBV6-6 to TRBJ1-5; no reliable D call. V dropped 4 bases and J dropped 4 bases, with 8 bases sitting between them. Germline CDR1 reads MNHNY; CDR2 reads SVGAGI (reference sequence). The CDR3 extends over 13 amino acids.

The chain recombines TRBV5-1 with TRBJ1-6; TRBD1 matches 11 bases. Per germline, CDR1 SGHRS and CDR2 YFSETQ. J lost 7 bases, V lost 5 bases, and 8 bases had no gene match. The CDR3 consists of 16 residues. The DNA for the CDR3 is TGCGCCAGCAGTACCGGACAGGGGGCCGTGAATTCACCCCTCCACTTT. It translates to CASSTGQGAVNSPLHF.

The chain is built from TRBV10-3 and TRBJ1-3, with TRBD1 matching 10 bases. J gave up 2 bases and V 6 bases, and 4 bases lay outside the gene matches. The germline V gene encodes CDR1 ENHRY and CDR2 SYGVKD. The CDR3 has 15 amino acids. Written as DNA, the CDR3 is TGTGCCATCAGCGCCGACAGGGGGCCTGGAAACACCATATATTTT. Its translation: CAISADRGPGNTIYF.

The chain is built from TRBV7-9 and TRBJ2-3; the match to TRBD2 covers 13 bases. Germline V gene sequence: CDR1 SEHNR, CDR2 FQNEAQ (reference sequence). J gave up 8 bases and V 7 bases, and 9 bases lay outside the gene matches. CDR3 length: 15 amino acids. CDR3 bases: TGTGCCAGCACCCCACTAGCGGGGGGGCAGGGTACGCAGTATTTT. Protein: CASTPLAGGQGTQYF.

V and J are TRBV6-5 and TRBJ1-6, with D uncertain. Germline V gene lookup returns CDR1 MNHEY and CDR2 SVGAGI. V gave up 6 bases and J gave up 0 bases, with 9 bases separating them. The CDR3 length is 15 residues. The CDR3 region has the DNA TGTGCCAGCAGGGAGGGAGGCTCCTATAATTCACCCCTCCACTTT. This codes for CASREGGSYNSPLHF.

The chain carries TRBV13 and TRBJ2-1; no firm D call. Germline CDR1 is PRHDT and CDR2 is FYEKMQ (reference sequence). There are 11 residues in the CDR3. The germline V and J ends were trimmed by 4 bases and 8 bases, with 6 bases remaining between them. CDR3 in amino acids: CASSSGDEQFF. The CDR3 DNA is TGTGCCAGCAGCTCGGGTGATGAGCAGTTCTTC.

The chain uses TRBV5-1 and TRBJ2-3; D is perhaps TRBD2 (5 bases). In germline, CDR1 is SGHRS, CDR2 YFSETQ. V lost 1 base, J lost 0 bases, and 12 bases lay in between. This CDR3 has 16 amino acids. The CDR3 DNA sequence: TGCGCCAGCAGCTTGCGGACCACGGGGAGCACAGATACGCAGTATTTT. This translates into CASSLRTTGSTDTQYF.

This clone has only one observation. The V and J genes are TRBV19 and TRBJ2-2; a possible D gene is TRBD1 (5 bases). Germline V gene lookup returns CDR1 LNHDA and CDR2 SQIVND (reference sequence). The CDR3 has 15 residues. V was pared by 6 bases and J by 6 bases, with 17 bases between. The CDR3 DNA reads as TGTGCCAGTAGCCTATATCAGGGATCTCCCGGGGAGCTGTTTTTT. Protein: CASSLYQGSPGELFF.

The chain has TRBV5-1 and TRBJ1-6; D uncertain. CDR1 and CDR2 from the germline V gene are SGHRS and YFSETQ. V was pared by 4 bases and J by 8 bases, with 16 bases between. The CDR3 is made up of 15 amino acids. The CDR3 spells CASSPSSPVDSPLHF. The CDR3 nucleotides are TGCGCCAGCAGCCCTTCCTCCCCGGTAGATTCACCCCTCCACTTT.

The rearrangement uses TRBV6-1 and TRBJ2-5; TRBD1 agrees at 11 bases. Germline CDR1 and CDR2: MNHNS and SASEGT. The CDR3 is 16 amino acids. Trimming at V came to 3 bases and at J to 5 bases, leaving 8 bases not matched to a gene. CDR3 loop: CASSDRDRGFRETQYF. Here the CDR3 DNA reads TGTGCCAGCAGTGACCGGGACAGGGGGTTCCGGGAGACCCAGTACTTC.

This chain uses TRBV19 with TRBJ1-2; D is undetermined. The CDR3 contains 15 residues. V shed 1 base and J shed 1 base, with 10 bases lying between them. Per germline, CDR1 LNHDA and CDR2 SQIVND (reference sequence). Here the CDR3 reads CASSIVGALNYGYTF. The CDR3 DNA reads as TGTGCCAGTAGTATAGTGGGAGCGCTTAACTATGGCTACACCTTC.